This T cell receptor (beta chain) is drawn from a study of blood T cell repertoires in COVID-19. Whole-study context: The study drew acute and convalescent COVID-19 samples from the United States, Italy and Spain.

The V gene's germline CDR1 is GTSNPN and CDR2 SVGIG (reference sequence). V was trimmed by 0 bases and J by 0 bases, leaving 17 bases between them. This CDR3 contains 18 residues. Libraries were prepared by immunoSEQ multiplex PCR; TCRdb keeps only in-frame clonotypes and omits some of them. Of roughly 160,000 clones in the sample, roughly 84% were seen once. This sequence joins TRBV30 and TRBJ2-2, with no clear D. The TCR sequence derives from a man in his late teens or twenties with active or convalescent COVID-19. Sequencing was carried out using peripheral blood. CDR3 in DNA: TGTGCCTGGAGTGTTTACCCAGCGCCCCAGTCGAACACCGGGGAGCTGTTTTTT. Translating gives CAWSVYPAPQSNTGELFF.